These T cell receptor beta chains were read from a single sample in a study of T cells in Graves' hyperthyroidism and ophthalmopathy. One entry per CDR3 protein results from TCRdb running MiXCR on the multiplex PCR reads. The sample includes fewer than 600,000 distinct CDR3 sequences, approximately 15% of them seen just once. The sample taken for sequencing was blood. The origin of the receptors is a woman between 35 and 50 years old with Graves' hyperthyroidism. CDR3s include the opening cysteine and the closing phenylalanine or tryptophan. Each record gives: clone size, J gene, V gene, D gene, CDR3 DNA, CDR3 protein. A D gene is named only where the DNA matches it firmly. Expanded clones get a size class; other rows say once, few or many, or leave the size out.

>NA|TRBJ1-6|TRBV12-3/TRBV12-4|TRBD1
TGTGCCAGCAGTCTAGGTGGGACAGTGGGAAATTCACCCCTCCACTTT
CASSLGGTVGNSPLHF
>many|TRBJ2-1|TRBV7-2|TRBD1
TGTGCCAGCAGCCTAGGGACAGGGTATGACAATGAGCAGTTCTTC
CASSLGTGYDNEQFF
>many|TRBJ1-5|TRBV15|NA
TGTGCCACCAGCAGAGATCGCGGGGGTCAGCCCCAGCATTTT
CATSRDRGGQPQHF
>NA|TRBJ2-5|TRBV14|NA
TGTGCCAGCAGCCAAGAGTTTAGGATCAACCCCTCAGAGACCCAGTACTTC
CASSQEFRINPSETQYF
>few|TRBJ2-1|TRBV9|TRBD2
TGTGCCAGCAGCGTAGAGGGTGGGGAGGGGGAGCAGTTCTTC
CASSVEGGEGEQFF
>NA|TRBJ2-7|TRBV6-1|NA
TGTGCCAGCAGTCCCCTGGGGAACGAGCAGTACTTC
CASSPLGNEQYF
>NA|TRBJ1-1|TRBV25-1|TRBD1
TGTGCCAGCAAGCTGGGACAGGGTTACACTGAAGCTTTCTTT
CASKLGQGYTEAFF
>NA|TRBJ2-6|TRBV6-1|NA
TGTGCCAGCAGTGAGTTGACAGGAAACTCTGGGGCCAACGTCCTGACTTTC
CASSELTGNSGANVLTF
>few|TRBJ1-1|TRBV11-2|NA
TGTGCCAGCAGCTTAATCTTCCAGGATTTAGGTACTGAAGCTTCCTTT
CASSLIFQDLGTEASF
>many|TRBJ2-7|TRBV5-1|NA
TGCGCCAGCAGCTTTAGAGGAGCAGCCTACGAGCAGTACTTC
CASSFRGAAYEQYF
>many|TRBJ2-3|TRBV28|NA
TGTGCCAGCAGTTTCTGGCGGAAAGACACAGATACGCAGTATTTT
CASSFWRKDTDTQYF
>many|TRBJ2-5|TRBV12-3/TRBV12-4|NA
TGTGCCAGCGCGTTGAGGAGACGCCAAGAGACCCAGTACTTC
CASALRRRQETQYF
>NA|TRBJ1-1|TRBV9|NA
TGTGCCAGCAGCCCAGACCCCGGGACCCACACTGAAGCTTTCTTT
CASSPDPGTHTEAFF
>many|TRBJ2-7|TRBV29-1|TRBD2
TGCAGCGTTGACAGCGGGGCCAACGAGCAGTACTTC
CSVDSGANEQYF
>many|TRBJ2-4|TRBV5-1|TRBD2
TGCGCCAGCAGACCTAGCGGGAGTGACATTCAGTACTTC
CASRPSGSDIQYF
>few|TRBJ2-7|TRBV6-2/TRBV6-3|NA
TGTGCCAGCAGCCCCGTTCGTCCGGTGCAGTACTTC
CASSPVRPVQYF
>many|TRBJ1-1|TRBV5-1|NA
TGCGCCAGCAGCGGAGGAGAGAACACTGAAGCTTTCTTT
CASSGGENTEAFF
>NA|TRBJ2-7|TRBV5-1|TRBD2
TGCGCCAGCAGCAAAAGGACTAGCGAGGGCGAGCAGTACTTC
CASSKRTSEGEQYF
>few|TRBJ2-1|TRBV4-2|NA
TGTGCCAGCAGCCAAGCGGGAGACCCCAATGAGCAGTTCTTC
CASSQAGDPNEQFF
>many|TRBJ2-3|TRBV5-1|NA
TGCGCCAGCAGCTTAAGGGAGGTAGATACGCAGTATTTT
CASSLREVDTQYF
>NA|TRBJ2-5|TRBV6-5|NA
TGTGCCAGCAGTTACTCTCGGATGACCAGCGAGACCCAGTGCTTC
CASSYSRMTSETQCF
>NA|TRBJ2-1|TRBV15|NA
TGTGCCACCAGCCCCCCTGGGGCAGCAGAGCAGTTCTTC
CATSPPGAAEQFF
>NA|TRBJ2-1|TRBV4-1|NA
TGCGCCAGCAGCCAAGATCATGCAGGACCGATTTACAATGAGCAGTTCTTC
CASSQDHAGPIYNEQFF
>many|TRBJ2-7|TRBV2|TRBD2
TGTGCCACCTTCCGGCGGGAGGATTACGAGCAGTACTTC
CATFRREDYEQYF
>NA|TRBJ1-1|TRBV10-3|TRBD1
TGTGCCATCAGTGAGTCTGGACAGGGGTTGAACACTGAAGCTTTCTTT
CAISESGQGLNTEAFF
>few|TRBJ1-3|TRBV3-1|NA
TGTGCCAGCAGCCAAGCGGGGGGGCCGGGAAACACCATATATTTT
CASSQAGGPGNTIYF
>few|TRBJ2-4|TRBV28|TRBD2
TGTGCCAGCAGTCGGGGACTAGCAGAAAACATTCAGTACTTC
CASSRGLAENIQYF
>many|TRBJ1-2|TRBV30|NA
TGTGCCTGGAGTGACCCTACAGAATCCTATGGCTACACCTTC
CAWSDPTESYGYTF
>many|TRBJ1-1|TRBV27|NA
TGTGCCAGCAGTTTAAGCCGGGACACTGAAGCTTTCTTT
CASSLSRDTEAFF
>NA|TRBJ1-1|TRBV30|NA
TGTGCCTGGAGTGTATACTCGGCGGCACGGGAAGCTTTCTTT
CAWSVYSAAREAFF
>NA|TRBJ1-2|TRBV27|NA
TGTGCCAGCAGCGAAGGACCTAGTAGGTATGGCTACACCTTC
CASSEGPSRYGYTF
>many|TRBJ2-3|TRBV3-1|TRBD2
TGTGCCAGTACGACTAGCGGGAAGGCAGATACGCAGTATTTT
CASTTSGKADTQYF
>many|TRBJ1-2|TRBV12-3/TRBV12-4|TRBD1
TGTGCCAGCACCAGGACAGGGGAGGTTTATGGCTACACCTTC
CASTRTGEVYGYTF
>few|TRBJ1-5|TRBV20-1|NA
TGCAGTGCTAGAGATTTGGACAGTGATAGCAATCAGCCCCAGCATTTT
CSARDLDSDSNQPQHF
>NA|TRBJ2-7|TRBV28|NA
TGTGCCAGCAAAGAGGGGTTGCAGGGTCTTCCCTACGAGCAGTACTTC
CASKEGLQGLPYEQYF
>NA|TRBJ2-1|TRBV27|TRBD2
TGTGCCAGCCGGAGGACTAGCGGGAAATACAATGAGCAGTTCTTC
CASRRTSGKYNEQFF
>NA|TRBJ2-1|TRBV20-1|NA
TGCAGTGCTTACAACGGGATTACTCACCTCATCTCCTACAATGAGCAGTTCTTC
CSAYNGITHLISYNEQFF
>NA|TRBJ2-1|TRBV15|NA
TGTGCCACCAGCAGGGACGTGAACTATGAGCAGTTCTTC
CATSRDVNYEQFF
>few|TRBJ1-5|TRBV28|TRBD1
TGTGCCAGCAGTTTGGGGGACAGGAGCAATCAGCCCCAGCATTTT
CASSLGDRSNQPQHF
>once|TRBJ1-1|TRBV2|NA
TGTGCCAGCCCGGGGGGCACTGAAGCTTTCTTT
CASPGGTEAFF
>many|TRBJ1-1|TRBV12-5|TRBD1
TGTGCTAGTGGAGCGGGACAGGGTTCAAGTACTGAAGCTTTCTTT
CASGAGQGSSTEAFF
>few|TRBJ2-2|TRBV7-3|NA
TGTGCCAGCAGCTTAATGAGGGGCACCGGGGAGCTGTTTTTT
CASSLMRGTGELFF
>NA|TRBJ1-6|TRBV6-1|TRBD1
TGTGCCAGCAGCGCCCGATGGGACAGGGAGGATTCACCCCTCCACTTT
CASSARWDREDSPLHF
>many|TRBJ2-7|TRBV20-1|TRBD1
TGCAGTGCTCCCGACAGGGCGTCCTACGAGCAGTACTTC
CSAPDRASYEQYF
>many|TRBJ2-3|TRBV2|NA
TGTGCCAGCAGTGAAGGCCCCTCGTGGGTGGATACGCAGTATTTT
CASSEGPSWVDTQYF
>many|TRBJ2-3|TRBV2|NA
TGTGCCAGCAGTGCCAGTAGCGGACCCAGCGCAGATACGCAGTATTTT
CASSASSGPSADTQYF